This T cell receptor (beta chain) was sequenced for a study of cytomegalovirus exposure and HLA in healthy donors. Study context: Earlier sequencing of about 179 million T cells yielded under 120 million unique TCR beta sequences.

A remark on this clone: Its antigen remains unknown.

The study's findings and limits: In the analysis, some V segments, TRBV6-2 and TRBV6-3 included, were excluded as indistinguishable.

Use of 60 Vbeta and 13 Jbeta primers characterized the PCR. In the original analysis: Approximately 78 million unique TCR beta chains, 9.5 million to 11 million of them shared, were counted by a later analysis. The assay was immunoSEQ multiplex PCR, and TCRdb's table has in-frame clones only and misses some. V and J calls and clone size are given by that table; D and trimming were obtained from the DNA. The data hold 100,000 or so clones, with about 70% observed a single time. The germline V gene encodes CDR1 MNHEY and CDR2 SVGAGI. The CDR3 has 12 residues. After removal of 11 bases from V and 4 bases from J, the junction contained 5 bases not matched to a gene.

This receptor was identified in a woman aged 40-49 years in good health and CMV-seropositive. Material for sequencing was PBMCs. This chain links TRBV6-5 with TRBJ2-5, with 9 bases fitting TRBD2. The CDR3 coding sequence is TGTGCCGGCGGGAGGGAGGGAGAGACCCAGTACTTC. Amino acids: CAGGREGETQYF.